This T cell receptor beta chain was recovered during a study of control samples from healthy donors and cancer patients. The CDR3 runs 14 residues. V dropped 4 bases and J dropped 6; count of bases not matched to a gene: 7. Per germline, CDR1 SGHTA and CDR2 FQGNSA. Profiled with immunoSEQ multiplex PCR; TCRdb holds only in-frame clones, not every one. The profile shows about 120,000 clones, around 89% of them singletons. This clone occurred once. V is TRBV7-2 and J is TRBJ1-1, with 8 positions matching TRBD1. The receptor was derived from a woman in her sixties or seventies with lung cancer. The source material was PBMCs. The CDR3 region is CASSSRQGRSEAFF. In nucleotides, the CDR3 is TGTGCCAGCAGCTCCAGACAGGGGAGGTCTGAAGCTTTCTTT.